Detailed here is one T cell receptor beta chain. This entry is derived from a study of blood T cell repertoires in COVID-19. Across the whole study: T cells, B-cell-depleted T cells, or PBMCs provided the cDNA or gDNA that served as material.

Using immunoSEQ multiplex PCR, the repertoire was profiled, and TCRdb retains in-frame clones only, with some absent. The repertoire has 130,000 or so clones, over 60% of them found once; the top ten carry around 16%. The CDR3 is made up of 20 amino acids. This receptor was taken from a man over 45 with acute or convalescent COVID-19. Specimen: peripheral blood. The chain carries TRBV21-1 and TRBJ2-3; the D call of TRBD1 is as the table states it, not checked on the DNA. TRBV21-1 is a listed pseudogene. CDR3 sequence reads: CASSKILGSQGSFSTDTQYF. CDR3 bases: TGTGCCAGCAGCAAAATATTAGGTTCACAGGGCTCTTTCTCCACAGATACGCAGTATTTT.